These 17 T cell receptor beta chains came from one sample sequenced in a study of T cell clonality in common variable immunodeficiency. TCRdb's table, derived via immunoSEQ multiplex PCR, lists solely in-frame clones and lacks some. This repertoire lists about 44,000 clones without singletons; 8.5% to 12% sits in the top ten. Sequenced material: peripheral blood mononuclear cells. The receptors originated from a person aged 18 to 69 in good health.

This clone showed up many times. The CDR3 extends 3 residues past the end of the read, so its final part is completed from the germline J gene. The chain has TRBV6-1 and TRBJ1-6, with a weak D call TRBD1 (5 bases). This CDR3 is built from 14 residues. Germline values: CDR1 MNHNS, CDR2 SASEGT. V was cut by 2 bases and J by 9 bases, with 11 bases left in between. The CDR3 DNA, read in part, is TGTGCCAGCAGTGAATTAGGACACGGTTCACCC. Amino acid sequence: CASSELGHGSP. From start to end, the CDR3 is CASSELGHGSPLHF.

This clone was counted at least ten times. The CDR3 end falls 3 residues outside the read, so it is completed with the germline J gene. The V call is TRBV5-1, the J call TRBJ2-2, with 11 positions matching TRBD1. CDR1 is SGHRS, CDR2 YFSETQ, per germline. V shed 4 bases and J 5 bases; nucleotides not matched to a gene: 4. CDR3 size: 15 residues. This CDR3 is CASSDRDRGTGELFF. The sequenced part of the CDR3 DNA is TGCGCCAGCAGCGACCGGGACAGGGGGACCGGGGAG.

As regards this clone: Sequencing ends 3 residues short of the CDR3 end; the germline J gene provides the rest. The genes are TRBV11-2 and TRBJ2-2; a weak D match, TRBD2 (5 bases). The CDR3 has 14 amino acids. V lost 5 bases and J 6 bases, leaving 13 bases between the germline ends. The germline V gene has CDR1 SGHAT and CDR2 FQNNGV. CDR3 region: CASSENTRSGELFF. The part of the CDR3 DNA that was read is TGTGCCAGCAGCGAAAACACTAGATCCGGGGAG.

Regarding this clone: A single base is all that separates this from a far larger clone, so a read error is likely. The read ends 3 residues before the CDR3 terminus; that terminus is restored from the germline J gene. V is TRBV7-6 and J is TRBJ2-5, with a weak D call TRBD1 (6 bases). Germline CDR1 reads SGHVS; CDR2 reads FNYEAQ. CDR3 size: 13 residues. CDR3 loop: CGSSLVQGETQYF. The sequenced part of the CDR3 DNA is TGTGGCAGCAGCTTAGTACAGGGAGAGACC.

This clone was observed many times. The read stops 3 residues short of the end of the CDR3; the missing end is completed from the germline J gene. The sample carries other DNA sequences with the same CDR3. The genes are TRBV20-1 and TRBJ1-1, with D unresolved. Trimming shortened V by 2 bases and J by 3 bases, and 4 bases separated the two germline ends. This CDR3 region has 11 residues. Per the germline V gene, CDR1 is DFQATT and CDR2 is SNEGSKA (reference sequence). CDR3: CSARSDTEAFF. The sequenced part of the CDR3 DNA is TGCAGTGCTAGAAGCGACACTGAA.

This clone has at least ten counts. The read ends 3 residues early relative to the CDR3; the germline J gene fills the gap. The rearrangement joins TRBV20-1 to TRBJ1-1; D remains unclear. V gave up 4 bases and J gave up 1 base, with 16 bases separating them. The CDR3 totals 15 residues. Germline CDR1 and CDR2: DFQATT and SNEGSKA (reference sequence). CDR3 protein: CSAKFLSHRNTEAFF. The covered CDR3 bases are TGCAGTGCTAAGTTCCTAAGCCACCGGAACACTGAA.

This clone was counted many times. The CDR3 loop is CASTPVRGVYNEQFF. The CDR3 DNA, read in part, is TGTGCCAGCACCCCTGTAAGGGGAGTCTACAATGAG. J is TRBJ2-1 and V is TRBV7-9, with D possibly called TRBD1 or TRBD2 (5 bases each). The read terminates 3 residues ahead of where the CDR3 ends, so the germline J gene completes it. The CDR3 covers 15 residues. The V end lost 7 bases, the J end lost 3 bases, and 16 bases lay between the germline ends. CDR1 and CDR2 from the germline V gene are SEHNR and FQNEAQ (reference sequence).

Ten or more counts support this clone. The DNA ends 3 residues before the CDR3 does, and the rest of the CDR3 is filled in from the germline J gene. The chain couples TRBV19 to TRBJ1-1; the D gene is possibly TRBD1 (5 bases). Trimming took off 1 base at V and 3 bases at J, with 15 bases between the two ends. This CDR3 has 16 amino acids. CDR1 and CDR2 from the germline V gene are LNHDA and SQIVND (reference sequence). The sequenced CDR3 bases are TGTGCCAGTAGTATAGGGGGGGAGGGTCGGGACACTGAA. Protein: CASSIGGEGRDTE. The whole CDR3 protein is CASSIGGEGRDTEAFF.

This clone was counted ten times or more. The read ends 3 residues shy of where the CDR3 ends; the end is completed using the germline J gene. This chain links TRBV20-1 with TRBJ2-7; 9 bases match TRBD2. CDR1 is DFQATT and CDR2 is SNEGSKA in the germline V gene (reference sequence). V gave up 5 bases and J gave up 4 bases; unmatched junction bases: 12. This CDR3 has 15 residues. CDR3 DNA, as far as it was read: TGCAGTGCTTTCCCACCGGCTAGCGGGGAGTACGAG. Protein product: CSAFPPASGEYE. The whole CDR3 region reads CSAFPPASGEYEQYF.

This clone was counted ten times or more. Coverage ceases 3 residues before the CDR3 finishes, and the germline J gene fills in the end. This chain links TRBV10-3 with TRBJ2-1, with TRBD1 matching 7 bases. V lost 5 bases and J lost 8; bases outside the gene matches: 6. There are 13 residues in the CDR3. The germline gives CDR1 ENHRY, CDR2 SYGVKD. The CDR3 bases that were read are TGTGCCATCAGTCTGACAGGGTACGATGAG. Protein sequence: CAISLTGYDE. The complete CDR3 reads CAISLTGYDEQFF.

In its sample, this clone was seen many times. The read ends 3 residues early relative to the CDR3; the germline J gene fills the gap. V usage is TRBV11-2 and J usage is TRBJ1-2; no clear D. The germline CDR1 and CDR2 sequences are SGHAT and FQNNGV. This CDR3 has 15 amino acids. Trimming removed 4 bases from V and 2 bases from J, with 14 bases in between. CDR3 residues: CASSSYRGSNYGYTF. CDR3 DNA, as far as it was read: TGTGCCAGCAGCTCCTATCGCGGATCAAACTATGGC.

This clone appeared many times. The CDR3 end is not reached by the read, which stops 3 residues before it; the germline J gene fills it in. The rearrangement joins TRBV5-1 to TRBJ2-7; TRBD1 aligns across 9 bases. Trimming took 1 base from V and 5 from J; bases not matched to a gene: 7. Germline loops: CDR1 SGHRS, CDR2 YFSETQ. The CDR3 sequence is 15 residues long. The sequenced part of the CDR3 DNA is TGCGCCAGCAGCTTGTGGACAGGGGCGAGAAACGAG. Its protein product is CASSLWTGARNE. The CDR3 reads in full as CASSLWTGARNEQYF. The complete variable domain, with remaining parts taken from reference TRBV5-1 and TRBJ2-7, reads KAGVTQTPRYLIKTRGQQVTLSCSPISGHRSVSWYQQTPGQGLQFLFEYFSETQRNKGNFPGRFSGRQFSNSRSEMNVSTLELGDSALYLCASSLWTGARNEQYFGPGTRLTVT.

This clone was seen repeatedly, ten times or more. The read ends 3 residues before the CDR3 terminus; that terminus is restored from the germline J gene. The chain links TRBV20-1 to TRBJ1-1; 10 bases are shared with TRBD1. V gave up 3 bases and J gave up 0 bases; unmatched junction bases: 4. Germline V gives CDR1 DFQATT, CDR2 SNEGSKA (reference sequence). CDR3 size: 15 residues. The CDR3 is CSASETGGLNTEAFF. The covered CDR3 bases are TGCAGTGCTAGTGAGACAGGGGGCTTGAACACTGAA.

This clone was seen at least ten times. Read coverage stops 3 residues before the CDR3 terminus; the germline J gene supplies the remainder. The V and J genes are TRBV6-1 and TRBJ1-4, with D perhaps matching TRBD1 (5 bases). The length of the CDR3 is 14 residues. Trimming took off 1 base at V and 7 bases at J, with 10 bases between the two ends. Germline V CDR1 and CDR2: MNHNS, SASEGT. CDR3 bases read: TGTGCCAGCAGTGAAGGAGAGGGGAGTGAAAAA. Translating it yields CASSEGEGSEK. The CDR3 reads in full as CASSEGEGSEKLFF.

Of note for this clone: The CDR3 end is not reached by the read, which stops 3 residues before it; the germline J gene fills it in. The chain uses TRBV5-6 and TRBJ1-4; TRBD1 matches 7 bases. Germline lookup yields CDR1 SGHDT and CDR2 YYEEEE. There are 15 residues in the CDR3. The V gene end was trimmed by 1 base and the J gene end by 6 bases; junction bases not matched to a gene: 6. Incomplete CDR3 DNA: TGTGCCAGCAGCTTGCACCAACAGGGGTATGAAAAA. It is translated as CASSLHQQGYEK. The CDR3, in full, reads CASSLHQQGYEKLFF.

In this sample, this clone turned up many times. The read halts 3 residues ahead of the CDR3 end, with the missing end drawn from the germline J gene. V usage is TRBV7-2 and J usage is TRBJ2-1, with 9 bases identical to TRBD2. The J segment lost 6 bases and the V segment lost 4 bases, leaving 7 bases of the junction unmatched. The V gene's germline CDR1 is SGHTA and CDR2 FQGNSA. The CDR3 spans 15 residues. The sequenced CDR3 bases are TGTGCCAGCAGCTCCGGGACTAGCCGTCTCAATGAG. Amino acids: CASSSGTSRLNE. The entire CDR3 reads CASSSGTSRLNEQFF.

In this sample, this clone turned up a few times. The missing CDR3 end, 3 residues past where the read stops, is filled in from the germline J gene. The chain combines TRBV7-9 with TRBJ2-3; 7 nucleotides line up with TRBD1. The germline V gene encodes CDR1 SEHNR and CDR2 FQNEAQ (reference sequence). CDR3 length: 14 residues. V shed 4 bases, J shed 2 bases, and the junction held 3 bases outside the gene matches. The CDR3 is CASSYRGDTDTQYF. The CDR3 bases that were read are TGTGCCAGCAGCTACAGGGGCGACACAGATACG.